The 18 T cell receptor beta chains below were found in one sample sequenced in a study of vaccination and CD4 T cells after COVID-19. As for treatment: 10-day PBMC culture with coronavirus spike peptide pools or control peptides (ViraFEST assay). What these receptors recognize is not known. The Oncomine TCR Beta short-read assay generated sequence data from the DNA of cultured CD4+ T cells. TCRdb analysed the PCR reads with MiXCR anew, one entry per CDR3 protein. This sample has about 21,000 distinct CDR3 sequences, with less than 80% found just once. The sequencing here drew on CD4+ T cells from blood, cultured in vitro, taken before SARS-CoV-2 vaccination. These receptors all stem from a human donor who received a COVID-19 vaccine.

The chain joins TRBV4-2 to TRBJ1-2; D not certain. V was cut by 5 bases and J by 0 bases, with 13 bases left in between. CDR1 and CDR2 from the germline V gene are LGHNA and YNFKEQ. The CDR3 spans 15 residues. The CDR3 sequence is CASSARAGANYGYTF. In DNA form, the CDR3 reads TGTGCCAGCAGCGCTCGGGCAGGAGCTAACTATGGCTACACCTTC.

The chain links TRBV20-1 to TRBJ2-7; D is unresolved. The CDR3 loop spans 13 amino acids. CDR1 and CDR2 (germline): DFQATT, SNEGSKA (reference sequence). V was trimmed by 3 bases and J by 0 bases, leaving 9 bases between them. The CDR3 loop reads CSASPLDSYEQYF. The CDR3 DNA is TGCAGTGCTAGTCCGTTAGACTCCTACGAGCAGTACTTC.

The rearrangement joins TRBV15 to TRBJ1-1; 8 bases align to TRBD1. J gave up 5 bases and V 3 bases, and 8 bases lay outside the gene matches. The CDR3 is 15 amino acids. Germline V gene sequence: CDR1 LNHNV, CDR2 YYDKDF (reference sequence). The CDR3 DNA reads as TGTGCCACCAGCAGGACAGGGGTCTTGGGAACTGAAGCTTTCTTT. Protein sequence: CATSRTGVLGTEAFF.

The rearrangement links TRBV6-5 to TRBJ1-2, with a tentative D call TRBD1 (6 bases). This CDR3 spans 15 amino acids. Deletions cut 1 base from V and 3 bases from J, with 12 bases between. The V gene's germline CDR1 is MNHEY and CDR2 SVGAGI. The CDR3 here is CASSYWLEGDYGYTF. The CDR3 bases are TGTGCCAGCAGTTACTGGCTGGAGGGGGACTATGGCTACACCTTC.

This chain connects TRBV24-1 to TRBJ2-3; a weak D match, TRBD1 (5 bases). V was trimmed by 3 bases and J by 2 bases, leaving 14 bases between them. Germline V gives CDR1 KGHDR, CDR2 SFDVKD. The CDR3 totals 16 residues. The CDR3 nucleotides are TGTGCCACCAGTGATGCGACAGCGAGCATCACAGATACGCAGTATTTT. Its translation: CATSDATASITDTQYF.

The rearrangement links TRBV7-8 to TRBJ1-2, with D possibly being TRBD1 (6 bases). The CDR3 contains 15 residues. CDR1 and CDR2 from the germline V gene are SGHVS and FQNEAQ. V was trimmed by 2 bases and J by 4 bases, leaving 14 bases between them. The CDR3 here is CASSLSAEGGYGYTF. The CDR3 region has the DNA TGTGCCAGCAGCTTAAGCGCCGAAGGGGGCTATGGCTACACCTTC.

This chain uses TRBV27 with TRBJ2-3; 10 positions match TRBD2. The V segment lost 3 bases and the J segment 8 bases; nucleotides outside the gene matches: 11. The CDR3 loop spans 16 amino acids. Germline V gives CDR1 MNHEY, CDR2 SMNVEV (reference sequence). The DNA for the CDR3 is TGTGCCAGCAGTTTTTTAGCGGGGGGCCCCGTAAGTACGCAGTATTTT. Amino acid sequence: CASSFLAGGPVSTQYF.

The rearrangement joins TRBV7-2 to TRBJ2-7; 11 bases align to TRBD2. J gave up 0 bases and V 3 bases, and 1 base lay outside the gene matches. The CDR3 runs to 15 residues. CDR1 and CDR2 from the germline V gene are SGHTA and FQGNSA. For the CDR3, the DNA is TGTGCCAGCAGCTTTCTAGCGGGGGGCTCCTACGAGCAGTACTTC. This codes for CASSFLAGGSYEQYF.

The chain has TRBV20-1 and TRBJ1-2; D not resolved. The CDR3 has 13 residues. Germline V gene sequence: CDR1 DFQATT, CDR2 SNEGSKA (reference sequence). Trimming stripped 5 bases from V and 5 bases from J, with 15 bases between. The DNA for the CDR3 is TGCAGTGCTTTCGACGGTGTGGCGTATGGCTACACCTTC. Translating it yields CSAFDGVAYGYTF.

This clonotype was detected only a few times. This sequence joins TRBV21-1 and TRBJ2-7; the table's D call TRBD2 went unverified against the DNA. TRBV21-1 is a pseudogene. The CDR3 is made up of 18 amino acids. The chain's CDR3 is CASSNPGTSGGLFYEQYF. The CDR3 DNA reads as TGTGCCAGCAGCAACCCCGGGACTAGCGGGGGGCTGTTCTACGAGCAGTACTTC.

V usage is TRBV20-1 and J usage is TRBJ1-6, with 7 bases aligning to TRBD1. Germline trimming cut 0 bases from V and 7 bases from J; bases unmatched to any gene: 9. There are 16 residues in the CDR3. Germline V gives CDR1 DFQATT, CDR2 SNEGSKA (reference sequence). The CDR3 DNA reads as TGCAGTGCTAGAGACCGCGACAGGGTATCGAATTCACCCCTCCACTTT. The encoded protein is CSARDRDRVSNSPLHF.

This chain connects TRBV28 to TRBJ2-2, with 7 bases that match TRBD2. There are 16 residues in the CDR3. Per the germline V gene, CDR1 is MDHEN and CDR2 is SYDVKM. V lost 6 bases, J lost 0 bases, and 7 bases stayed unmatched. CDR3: CASSVAGNANTGELFF. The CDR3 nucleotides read TGTGCCAGCAGCGTAGCGGGCAACGCGAACACCGGGGAGCTGTTTTTT.

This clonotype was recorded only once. CDR3 in amino acids: CASSYRSMGTQYF. As DNA, the CDR3 is TGTGCCAGCAGTTATCGGTCAATGGGGACCCAGTACTTC. The V gene is TRBV12-3 or TRBV12-4, the J gene TRBJ2-5; D remains unclear. V lost 4 bases and J lost 7, with 13 bases in between. The CDR3 runs to 13 residues.

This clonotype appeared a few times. The CDR3 region has the DNA TGTGCCAGTAGGTCACAGGGGAACTCTGGAAACACCATATATTTT. Its translation: CASRSQGNSGNTIYF. This sequence joins TRBV19 and TRBJ1-3, with 7 bases matching TRBD1. J gave up 0 bases and V 6 bases, and 5 bases lay outside the gene matches. This CDR3 has 15 residues. Germline values: CDR1 LNHDA, CDR2 SQIVND (reference sequence). The full variable domain, completed using reference TRBV19 and TRBJ1-3, is DGGITQSPKYLFRKEGQNVTLSCEQNLNHDAMYWYRQDPGQGLRLIYYSQIVNDFQKGDIAEGYSVSREKKESFPLTVTSAQKNPTAFYLCASRSQGNSGNTIYFGEGSWLTVV.

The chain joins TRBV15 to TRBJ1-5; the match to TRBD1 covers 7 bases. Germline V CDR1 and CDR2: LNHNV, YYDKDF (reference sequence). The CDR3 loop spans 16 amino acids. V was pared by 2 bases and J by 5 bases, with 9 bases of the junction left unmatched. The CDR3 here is CATSRQGVSVDQPQHF. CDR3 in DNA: TGTGCCACCAGCAGACAGGGGGTATCTGTAGATCAGCCCCAGCATTTT.

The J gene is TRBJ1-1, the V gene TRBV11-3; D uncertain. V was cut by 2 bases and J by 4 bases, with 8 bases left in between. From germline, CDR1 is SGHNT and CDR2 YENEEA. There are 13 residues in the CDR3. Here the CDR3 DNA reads TGTGCCAGCAGCTTAAAGTTGGGCACTGAAGCTTTCTTT. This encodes CASSLKLGTEAFF.

The CDR3 DNA is TGTGCCAGCAACCGGGACAGAGCCTCTTCCTATGGCTACACCTTC. Its translation: CASNRDRASSYGYTF. The chain combines TRBV6-1 with TRBJ1-2, with 7 bases that match TRBD1. CDR3 length: 15 residues. Germline lookup yields CDR1 MNHNS and CDR2 SASEGT. Germline trimming cut 7 bases from V and 4 bases from J; bases unmatched to any gene: 12.

CDR3 nucleotides: TGTGCCAGCAGCCGGGGAACTCGGAGGACAGGGGCACCCTATAATTCACCCCTCCACTTT. Protein product: CASSRGTRRTGAPYNSPLHF. The V and J genes are TRBV7-9 and TRBJ1-6; 9 positions agree with TRBD1. After removal of 5 bases from V and 2 bases from J, the junction contained 16 bases not matched to a gene. The CDR3 length is 20 residues. CDR1 and CDR2 (germline): SEHNR, FQNEAQ (reference sequence).